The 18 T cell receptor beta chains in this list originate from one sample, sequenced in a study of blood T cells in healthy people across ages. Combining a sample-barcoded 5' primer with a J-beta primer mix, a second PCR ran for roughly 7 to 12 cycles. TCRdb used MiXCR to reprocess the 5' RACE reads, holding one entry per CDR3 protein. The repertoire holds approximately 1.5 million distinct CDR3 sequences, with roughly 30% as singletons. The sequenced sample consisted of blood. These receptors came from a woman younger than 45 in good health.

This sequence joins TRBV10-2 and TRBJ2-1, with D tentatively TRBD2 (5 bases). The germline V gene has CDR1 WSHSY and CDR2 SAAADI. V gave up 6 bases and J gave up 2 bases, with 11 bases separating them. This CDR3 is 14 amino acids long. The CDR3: CASRTGSPYNEQFF. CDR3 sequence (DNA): TGCGCCAGCAGGACGGGATCCCCCTACAATGAGCAGTTCTTC.

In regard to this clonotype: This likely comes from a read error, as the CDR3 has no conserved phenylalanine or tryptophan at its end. CDR3 DNA sequence: TGTGCCATCAGTGAGCCGGTCTACGAGCAGTACTTA. Amino acids: CAISEPVYEQYL. The V gene is TRBV10-3, the J gene TRBJ2-7; D ambiguous. CDR3 length: 12 amino acids. V was shortened by 2 bases and J by 3 bases, with 5 bases between the two germline ends. Germline loops: CDR1 ENHRY, CDR2 SYGVKD.

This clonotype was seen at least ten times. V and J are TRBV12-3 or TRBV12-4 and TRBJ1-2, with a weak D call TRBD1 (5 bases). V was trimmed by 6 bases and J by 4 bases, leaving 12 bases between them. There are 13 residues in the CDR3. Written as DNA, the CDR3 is TGTGCCAGCAGCCTCAGGGACCTCTATGGCTACACCTTC. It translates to CASSLRDLYGYTF.

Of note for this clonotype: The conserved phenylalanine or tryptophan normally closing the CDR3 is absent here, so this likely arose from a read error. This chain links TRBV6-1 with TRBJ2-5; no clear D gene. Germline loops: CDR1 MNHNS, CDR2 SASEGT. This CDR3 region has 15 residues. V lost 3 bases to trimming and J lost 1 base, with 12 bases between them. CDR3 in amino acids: CASSEWGTTQETQYV. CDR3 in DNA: TGTGCCAGCAGTGAGTGGGGAACAACCCAAGAGACCCAGTACGTC.

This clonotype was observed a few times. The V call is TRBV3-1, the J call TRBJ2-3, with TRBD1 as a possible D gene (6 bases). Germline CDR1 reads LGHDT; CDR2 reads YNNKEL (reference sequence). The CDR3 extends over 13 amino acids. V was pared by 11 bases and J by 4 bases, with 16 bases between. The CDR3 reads CASRQGIADTQYF. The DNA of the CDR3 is TGTGCCTCACGGCAGGGGATAGCAGATACGCAGTATTTT.

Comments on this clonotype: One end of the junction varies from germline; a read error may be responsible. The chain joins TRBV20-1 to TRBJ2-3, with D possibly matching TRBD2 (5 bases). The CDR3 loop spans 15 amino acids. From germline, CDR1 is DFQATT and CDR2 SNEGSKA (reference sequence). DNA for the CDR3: TGCAGTACTAGAGTTGGTAGCGCGACCACAGATACGCAGTATTTT. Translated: CSTRVGSATTDTQYF.

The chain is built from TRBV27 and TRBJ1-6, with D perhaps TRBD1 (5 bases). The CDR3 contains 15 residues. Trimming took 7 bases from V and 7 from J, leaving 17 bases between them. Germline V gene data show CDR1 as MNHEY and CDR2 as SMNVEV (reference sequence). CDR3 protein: CASKLLGGGNSPLHF. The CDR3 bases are TGTGCCAGCAAACTGTTGGGGGGAGGGAATTCACCCCTCCACTTT.

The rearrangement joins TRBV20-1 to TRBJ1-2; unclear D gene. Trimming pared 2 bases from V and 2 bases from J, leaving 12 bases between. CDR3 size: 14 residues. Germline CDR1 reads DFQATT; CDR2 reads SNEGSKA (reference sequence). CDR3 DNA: TGCAGTGCTAGAACTCTGGGAAACAACTATGGCTACACCTTC. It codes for CSARTLGNNYGYTF.

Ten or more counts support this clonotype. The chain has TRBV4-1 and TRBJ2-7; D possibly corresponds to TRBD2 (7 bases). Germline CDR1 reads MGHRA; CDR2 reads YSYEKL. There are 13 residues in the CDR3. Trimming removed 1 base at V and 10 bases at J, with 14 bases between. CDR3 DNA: TGCGCCAGCAGCCAAGGAGGGGGAGGGTACCAGTACTTC. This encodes CASSQGGGGYQYF.

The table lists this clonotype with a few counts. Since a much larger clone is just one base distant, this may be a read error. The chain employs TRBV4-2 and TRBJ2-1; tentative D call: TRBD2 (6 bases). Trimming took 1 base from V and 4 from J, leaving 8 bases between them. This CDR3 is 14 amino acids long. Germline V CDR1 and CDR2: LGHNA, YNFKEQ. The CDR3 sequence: CASSQAGLYNEQFF. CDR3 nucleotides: TGTGCCAGCAGCCAAGCGGGACTTTACAATGAGCAGTTCTTC.

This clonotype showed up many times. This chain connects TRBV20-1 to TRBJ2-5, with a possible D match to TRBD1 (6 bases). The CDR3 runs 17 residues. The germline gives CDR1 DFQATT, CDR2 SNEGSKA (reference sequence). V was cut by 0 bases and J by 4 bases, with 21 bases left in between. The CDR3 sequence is CSARDSGTNFGRETQYF. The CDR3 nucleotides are TGCAGTGCTAGAGACTCCGGGACAAATTTTGGGAGAGAGACCCAGTACTTC.

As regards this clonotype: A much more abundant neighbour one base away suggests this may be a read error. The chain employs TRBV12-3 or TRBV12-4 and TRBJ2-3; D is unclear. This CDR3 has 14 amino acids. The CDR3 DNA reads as TGTGCCAGCAGGACCGGCGATAGCACAGATATGCAGTATTTT. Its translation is CASRTGDSTDMQYF.

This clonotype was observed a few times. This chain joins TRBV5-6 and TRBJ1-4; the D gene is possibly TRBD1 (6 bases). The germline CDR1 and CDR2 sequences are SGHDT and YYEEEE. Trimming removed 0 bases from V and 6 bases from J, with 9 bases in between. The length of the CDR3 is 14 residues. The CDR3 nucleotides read TGTGCCAGCAGCTTGGGTCCAGGGGATGAAAAACTGTTTTTT. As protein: CASSLGPGDEKLFF.

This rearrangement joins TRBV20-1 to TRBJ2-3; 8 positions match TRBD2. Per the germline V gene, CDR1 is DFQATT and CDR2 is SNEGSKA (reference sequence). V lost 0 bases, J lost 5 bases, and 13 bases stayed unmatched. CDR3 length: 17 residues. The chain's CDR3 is CSARDWRSGGQGDTQYF. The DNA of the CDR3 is TGCAGTGCTAGAGATTGGAGGTCGGGGGGGCAGGGAGATACGCAGTATTTT.

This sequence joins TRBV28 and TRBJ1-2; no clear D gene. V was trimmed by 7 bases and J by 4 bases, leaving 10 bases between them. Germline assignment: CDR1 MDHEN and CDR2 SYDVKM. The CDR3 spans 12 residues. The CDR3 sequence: CASNLAPYGYTF. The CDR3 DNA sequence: TGTGCCAGCAACCTGGCACCCTATGGCTACACCTTC.

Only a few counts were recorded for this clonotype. CDR3 DNA sequence: TGTGCCAGCAGAGCCCAGGGGTTGATAGATGAAAAACTGTTTTTT. It encodes CASRAQGLIDEKLFF. The V call is TRBV2, the J call TRBJ1-4; D might be TRBD1 (6 bases). The CDR3 length is 15 residues. The germline V and J ends were trimmed by 6 bases and 6 bases, with 17 bases remaining between them. Germline values: CDR1 SNHLY, CDR2 FYNNEI. Looking up the rest from reference TRBV2 and TRBJ1-4 gives the full variable domain: EPEVTQTPSHQVTQMGQEVILRCVPISNHLYFYWYRQILGQKVEFLVSFYNNEISEKSEIFDDQFSVERPDGSNFTLKIRSTKLEDSAMYFCASRAQGLIDEKLFFGSGTQLSVL.

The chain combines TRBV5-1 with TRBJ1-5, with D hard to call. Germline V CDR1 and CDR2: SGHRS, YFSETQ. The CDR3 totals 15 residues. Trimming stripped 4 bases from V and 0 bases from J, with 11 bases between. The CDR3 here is CASSPAGNSNQPQHF. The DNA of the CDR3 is TGCGCCAGCAGCCCCGCTGGGAATAGCAATCAGCCCCAGCATTTT.

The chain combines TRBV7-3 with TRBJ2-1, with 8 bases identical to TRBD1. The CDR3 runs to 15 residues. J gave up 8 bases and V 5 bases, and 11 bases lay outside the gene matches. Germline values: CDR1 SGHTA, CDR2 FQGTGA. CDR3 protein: CASSQGAGGIYEQFF. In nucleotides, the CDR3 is TGTGCCAGCAGCCAGGGGGCAGGGGGTATATATGAGCAGTTCTTC.